What follows is one TCR beta chain and its context. No antigen is known for it. One base away there is no much larger clone; base qualities are not given. This specimen's time point label, per the study, means: blood sample drawn before combined kidney and bone marrow transplant. Unstimulated Tregs (CD4+CD25+CD127-), CD4+ non-Tregs (CD4+CD25-), CD4 and CD8 cells were FACS-sorted from thawed PBMCs. Thawed PBMCs were rested overnight at 37 degrees C with about 180 IU/ml IL-2 before Treg sorting. The patients were a few recipients of combined kidney and bone marrow transplants from the ITN036ST trial, and samples were available only for these trial subjects. Healthy control blood was separated into PBMCs by Ficoll density gradient and cryopreserved, and patient PBMCs were collected both before and after transplant. This sample stems from a study of Tregs in tolerant kidney transplant recipients (dated 2019 in TCRdb). With respect to the entire study: Related donors were used in the transplants with nonmyeloablative bone marrow transplantation, and mixed chimerism was transient in the human trials. TCRbeta sequencing was used in the study to identify donor-specific regulatory T cells before combined kidney and bone marrow transplantation, and the identified cells were then tracked after transplant.

Genomic DNA was extracted from sorted cells with the QIAGEN DNeasy Blood and Tissue Kit for TCRbeta CDR3 sequencing. High-throughput TCRbeta CDR3 sequencing, including PCR amplification with bias correction and internal controls, was performed commercially through immunoSEQ. Under the source paper's analysis protocol: Unique productive TCRbeta sequences were defined by CDR3 nucleotide sequence where primers matched, and otherwise by CDR3 amino acid sequence together with Vbeta and Jbeta genes. To correct for sorting error, sequences found in more than one sorted population at a frequency ratio of 2:1 or less were discarded, and the remaining shared sequences were assigned to the population with the higher frequency. Sequences were defined as donor-reactive when expanded at least 5-fold in CFSE-low cells versus unstimulated cells and present at a frequency of at least 0.01% in CFSE-low cells. Repertoire divergence was quantified by Jensen-Shannon divergence calculated from the top 100 TCRbeta sequences ranked by frequency. For samples with multiple sequencing runs, sorting error was corrected separately for each run before the runs were pooled. In TCRdb, the immuneACCESS table is reduced to in-frame sequences with V and J assigned. These tables do not hold every clone; where another copy was compared, an unresolved V gene accounts for under half, and the others remain unexplained. V, J and clone size derive from that table, while D and trimming were established from the DNA sequence. The sample data list approximately 75,000 clones, and approximately 90% of these were observed just once. Clones ranked in the top ten supply 0.3% to 0.4% of the sample.

The germline V gene specifies MDHEN as CDR1 and SYDVKM as CDR2. V and J are trimmed by 6 bases and 0 bases, and the gene matches miss 11 bases of the junction. The CDR3 sequence holds 17 residues, the cysteine and phenylalanine included. Kept here is only the CDR3 DNA, which spans 51 bases and is read in frame from base 1. What the work shows at the level of the full study, not this receptor alone: Biological reproducibility was not directly assessed, although technical replication error appeared to be minimal. Expanding Tregs with activated donor B cells appeared to identify the most biologically relevant and donor-specific TCRbeta repertoire. Because the study included only a small number of patients, the results must be confirmed in larger populations and under other immunosuppression protocols. Donor-specific Treg expansion exceeded global Treg expansion in tolerant patients, suggesting antigen-driven rather than nonspecific expansion. For some patients, the PCR primers changed as time went on, which meant samples from those patients could not be compared with one another at the nucleotide level.

The sequenced sample was Tregs from blood, obtained before the transplant. The chain couples TRBV28 to TRBJ2-1; TRBD2 fits 7 bases in the junction. The sequence was collected from a human donor who received a combined kidney and bone marrow transplant. The DNA reads TGTGCCAGCAGATCTCCCCCGGGCGGGAGCTCCTACAATGAGCAGTTCTTC. This yields the protein CASRSPPGGSSYNEQFF.